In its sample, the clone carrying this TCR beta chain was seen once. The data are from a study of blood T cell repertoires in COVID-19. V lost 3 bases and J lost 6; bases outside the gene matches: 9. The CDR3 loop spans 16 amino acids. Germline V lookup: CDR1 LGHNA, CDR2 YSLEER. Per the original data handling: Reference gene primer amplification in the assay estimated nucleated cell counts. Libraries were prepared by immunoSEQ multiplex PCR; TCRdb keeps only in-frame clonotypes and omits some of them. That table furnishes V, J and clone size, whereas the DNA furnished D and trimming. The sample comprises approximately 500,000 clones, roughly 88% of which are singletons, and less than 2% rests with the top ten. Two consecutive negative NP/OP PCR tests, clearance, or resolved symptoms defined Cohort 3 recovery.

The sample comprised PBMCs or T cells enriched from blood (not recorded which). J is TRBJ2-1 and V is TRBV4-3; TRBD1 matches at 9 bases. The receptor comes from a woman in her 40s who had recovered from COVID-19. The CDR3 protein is CASSQAGQGIGNEQFF. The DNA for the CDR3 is TGCGCCAGCAGCCAGGCTGGACAGGGGATAGGCAATGAGCAGTTCTTC.